This T cell receptor beta chain emerged from a study of shared clonotypes between healthy human individuals. Under the authors' procedure: Sequence data from immunoSEQ were junction-only and lacked quality scores; consequently, filtering differed. Assay: immunoSEQ multiplex PCR; the TCRdb copy retains only in-frame clones and omits some. V, J and clone size derive from that table, while D and trimming were established from the DNA sequence. Found here are approximately 600,000 clones, about 95% of them singletons; the top ten hold 0.095% to 0.14%. Selected positively for CCR7 and CD45RO-negative, naive CD8 cells excluded terminally differentiated effector memory CD45RA+ cells. With respect to this clone: Its matching antigen is unknown.

Points from the study as a whole: Estimated clonotype richness was generally higher in naive than memory subsets.

The CDR3 extends over 16 amino acids. V was shortened by 7 bases and J by 2 bases, with 20 bases between the two germline ends. This receptor was taken from a woman aged 25 to 39 in good health. The chain carries TRBV23-1 and TRBJ1-1; tentative D call: TRBD1 (6 bases). TRBV23-1 is flagged as an ORF with uncertain function. Sequencing input: naive CD8+ T cells sorted from blood. CDR3 DNA sequence: TGCGCCAGCACCCATTGGGGGGGGCTGACTAACACTGAAGCTTTCTTT. It codes for CASTHWGGLTNTEAFF.